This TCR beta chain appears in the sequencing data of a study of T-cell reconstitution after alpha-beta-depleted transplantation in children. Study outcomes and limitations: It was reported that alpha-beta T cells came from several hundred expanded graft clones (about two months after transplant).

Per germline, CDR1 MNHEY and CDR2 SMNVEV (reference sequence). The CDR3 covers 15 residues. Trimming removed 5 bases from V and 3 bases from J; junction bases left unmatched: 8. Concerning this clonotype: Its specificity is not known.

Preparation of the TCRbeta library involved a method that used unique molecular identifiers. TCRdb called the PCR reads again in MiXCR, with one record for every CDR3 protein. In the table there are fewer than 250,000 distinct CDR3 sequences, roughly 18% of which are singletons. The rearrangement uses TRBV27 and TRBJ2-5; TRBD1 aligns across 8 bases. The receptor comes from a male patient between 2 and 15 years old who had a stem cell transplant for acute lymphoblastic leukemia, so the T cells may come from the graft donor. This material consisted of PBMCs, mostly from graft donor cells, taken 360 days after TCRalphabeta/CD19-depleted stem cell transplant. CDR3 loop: CASSPQDRAEETQYF. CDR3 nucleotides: TGTGCCAGCAGTCCACAGGACAGGGCTGAAGAGACCCAGTACTTC.